The clone carrying this TCR beta chain was seen more than once but under ten times. The record originates from a study of blood T cell repertoires in COVID-19. Study summary: From the United States, Italy and Spain came samples of acute and convalescent COVID-19. T cells, B-cell-depleted T cells, or PBMCs provided the cDNA or gDNA that served as material.

Germline CDR1 is MNHEY and CDR2 is SMNVEV (reference sequence). The CDR3 runs 16 residues. V gave up 5 bases and J gave up 4 bases; unmatched junction bases: 13. Per the original methods: From reference gene primer amplification, estimates of nucleated cell counts were derived. TCRdb keeps only in-frame clones here, not all; method: immunoSEQ multiplex PCR. The DNA was the basis for D and trimming; V, J and clone size are from that table. Here the sample spans 150,000 to 200,000 clones, less than 85% being singletons. The chain uses TRBV27 and TRBJ1-1, with 7 bases lining up with TRBD1. The sequence was collected from a man aged 50-60 years who had recovered from COVID-19. The sample comprised peripheral blood. In DNA form, the CDR3 reads TGTGCCAGCAGTCGGGGCCCAGGGGGAGCGGGCACTGAAGCTTTCTTT. It yields the protein CASSRGPGGAGTEAFF.